These 10 T cell receptor beta chains originate from one sample sequenced in a study of Graves' ophthalmopathy and Graves' hyperthyroidism. Beta-chain TCR CDR3 regions were amplified from RNA transcripts. Scientists carried out first-round RT-PCR using HTBI primers and then a second-round multiplex PCR. MiXCR, applied by TCRdb to the multiplex PCR reads, yields one record per CDR3 protein. The sample has about 48,000 distinct CDR3 sequences; around half are singletons. Material for sequencing was peripheral blood. The receptors originated from an adult man with Graves' ophthalmopathy.

This chain connects TRBV2 to TRBJ1-3, with TRBD1 matching over 9 bases. The CDR3 has 13 residues. After removal of 2 bases from V and 8 bases from J, the junction contained 1 base not matched to a gene. Germline CDR1 SNHLY, CDR2 FYNNEI. The CDR3 reads CASSETGGYTIYF. The CDR3 DNA reads TGTGCCAGCAGTGAAACAGGGGGCTACACCATATATTTT.

This rearrangement joins TRBV20-1 to TRBJ2-7; 11 bases line up with TRBD2. J was trimmed by 3 bases and V by 0 bases; bases with no gene match: 7. Germline CDR1 is DFQATT and CDR2 is SNEGSKA (reference sequence). The CDR3 has 16 amino acids. The CDR3 coding sequence is TGCAGTGCTAGAGATCCGGGGACTAGCGGACACTACGAGCAGTACTTC. It encodes CSARDPGTSGHYEQYF.

This chain connects TRBV4-3 to TRBJ1-1; D not resolved. Trimming removed 4 bases at V and 3 bases at J, with 9 bases between. CDR1 and CDR2 from the germline V gene are LGHNA and YSLEER. This CDR3 has 13 residues. The CDR3: CASSRTQDTEAFF. CDR3 in DNA: TGCGCCAGCAGCCGAACCCAGGACACTGAAGCTTTCTTT.

The gene calls are TRBV29-1 and TRBJ1-2, with 7 bases that match TRBD1. In germline, CDR1 is SQVTM, CDR2 ANQGSEA. The CDR3 loop spans 15 amino acids. J gave up 8 bases and V 0 bases, and 12 bases lay outside the gene matches. CDR3: CSVEDLQYRGNGYTF. The CDR3 nucleotides read TGCAGCGTTGAAGATCTTCAGTACAGGGGAAACGGCTACACCTTC.

This clonotype appeared many times. The V call is TRBV6-5, the J call TRBJ1-2, with 9 positions matching TRBD1. This CDR3 is built from 13 residues. CDR1 and CDR2 (germline): MNHEY, SVGAGI. V was pared by 1 base and J by 13 bases, with 7 bases of the junction left unmatched. CDR3 residues: CASSYLLQGAFTF. CDR3 nucleotides: TGTGCCAGCAGTTACTTATTACAGGGGGCGTTCACCTTC.

At least ten counts were recorded for this clonotype. It may be a read error: a sequence one base away is much more abundant. The CDR3 region has the DNA TGTGCCAGCAGCTTTACTAGCGGGAATGCCTACGAGCAGTACTTC. Translation gives CASSFTSGNAYEQYF. The chain is built from TRBV11-2 and TRBJ2-7, with TRBD2 matching over 10 bases. V shed 3 bases and J 2 bases; nucleotides not matched to a gene: 4. The germline V gene encodes CDR1 SGHAT and CDR2 FQNNGV. The CDR3 is made up of 15 amino acids.

The chain recombines TRBV10-3 with TRBJ1-2; D perhaps matches TRBD1 (5 bases). Germline V lookup: CDR1 ENHRY, CDR2 SYGVKD. V was clipped by 6 bases and J by 2 bases, with 16 bases between them. This CDR3 has 15 residues. The CDR3 DNA is TGTGCCATCAGGGGCGGGGGAGACTTAAACTATGGCTACACCTTC. Protein: CAIRGGGDLNYGYTF.

This clonotype showed up many times. The chain has TRBV5-8 and TRBJ2-5; D is perhaps TRBD1 or TRBD2 (5 bases each). The CDR3 is 15 residues long. The germline CDR1 and CDR2 sequences are SGHTS and YDEGEE. V was cut by 3 bases and J by 4 bases, with 16 bases left in between. DNA for the CDR3: TGTGCCAGCAGCTCCCGTGGGGGAGAGAGAGAGACCCAGTACTTC. Amino acids: CASSSRGGERETQYF.

This chain connects TRBV10-3 to TRBJ2-5; 11 bases agree with TRBD1. Germline V CDR1 and CDR2: ENHRY, SYGVKD. V lost 7 bases and J lost 2; bases outside the gene matches: 3. The CDR3 extends over 14 amino acids. The CDR3 sequence: CAIKGDRGQETQYF. The CDR3 region has the DNA TGTGCCATCAAAGGGGACAGGGGGCAAGAGACCCAGTACTTC.

The chain combines TRBV2 with TRBJ2-5, with TRBD2 matching over 8 bases. This CDR3 is built from 13 residues. With 8 bases clipped from V and 3 bases from J, the junction kept 5 bases outside the gene matches. The germline CDR1 and CDR2 sequences are SNHLY and FYNNEI. The CDR3, as DNA: TGTGCCAGCGCTCAGCGGGGGAAAGAGACCCAGTACTTC. Translated, it gives CASAQRGKETQYF.